Listed here are 15 T cell receptor beta chains from one sample, sequenced in a study of T cells in Graves' hyperthyroidism and ophthalmopathy. Amplification targeted TCR beta CDR3 regions from RNA transcripts. HTBI primers were used for first-round RT-PCR of the TCR CDR3. TCRdb independently ran MiXCR on the multiplex PCR reads; one entry per CDR3 protein. The sample lists 650,000 to 750,000 distinct CDR3 sequences, 12% to 15% occurring once. The source material was blood. The receptors here all came from a woman aged 18-29 years with Graves' hyperthyroidism.

This clonotype came up a few times. This chain connects TRBV7-2 to TRBJ2-1; possibly TRBD1 for D (6 bases). CDR3 length equals 16 residues. With 5 bases removed from V and 0 bases from J, the gap between germline ends came to 14 bases. Germline lookup yields CDR1 SGHTA and CDR2 FQGNSA. The CDR3 loop reads CASSQGGWSSYNEQFF. CDR3 sequence (DNA): TGTGCCAGCAGCCAAGGGGGATGGAGCTCCTACAATGAGCAGTTCTTC.

The sample holds many counts of this clonotype. The V call is TRBV20-1, the J call TRBJ2-3; D ambiguous. The germline CDR1 and CDR2 sequences are DFQATT and SNEGSKA (reference sequence). Trimming removed 5 bases from V and 0 bases from J, with 12 bases in between. The CDR3 sequence is 14 residues long. The CDR3, as DNA: TGCAGTGCTGCCCCCGAGCCCAGCACAGATACGCAGTATTTT. It codes for CSAAPEPSTDTQYF.

Ten or more counts support this clonotype. Here the CDR3 reads CASSPRTGPYNEQFF. For the CDR3, the DNA is TGTGCCAGCAGTCCACGGACAGGTCCCTACAATGAGCAGTTCTTC. The chain couples TRBV28 to TRBJ2-1; 7 positions match TRBD1. Unmatched junction bases numbered 6, after V lost 5 bases and J lost 2 bases. The V gene's germline CDR1 is MDHEN and CDR2 SYDVKM. The CDR3 sequence is 15 residues long.

This clonotype was seen many times. The gene calls are TRBV7-2 and TRBJ1-4, with D tentatively TRBD1 (6 bases). This CDR3 region has 16 residues. V was pared by 1 base and J by 6 bases, with 15 bases between. The V gene's germline CDR1 is SGHTA and CDR2 FQGNSA. For the CDR3, the DNA is TGTGCCAGCAGCTTAGGGTGGGGGACAAGGGATGAAAAACTGTTTTTT. Translation: CASSLGWGTRDEKLFF.

V usage is TRBV28 and J usage is TRBJ2-1, with D possibly being TRBD2 (6 bases). V shed 6 bases and J shed 1 base, with 16 bases lying between them. Germline CDR1 is MDHEN and CDR2 is SYDVKM. The CDR3 spans 16 residues. The DNA of the CDR3 is TGTGCCAGCAGCCCCAGTTTGGGGGGTTCCTACAATGAGCAGTTCTTC. It specifies CASSPSLGGSYNEQFF.

This clonotype was observed many times. V is TRBV30 and J is TRBJ2-1; possibly TRBD2 for D (6 bases). The CDR3 length is 14 residues. V was clipped by 2 bases and J by 9 bases, with 17 bases between them. Per germline, CDR1 GTSNPN and CDR2 SVGIG (reference sequence). CDR3 nucleotides: TGTGCCTGGAGTCGGTGGGACGGGAGTGGTGAGCAGTTCTTC. The encoded protein is CAWSRWDGSGEQFF.

This clonotype was seen repeatedly, ten times or more. The rearrangement uses TRBV20-1 and TRBJ2-1; 12 bases fit TRBD2. This CDR3 has 18 residues. After removal of 1 base from V and 6 bases from J, the junction contained 13 bases not matched to a gene. Germline loops: CDR1 DFQATT, CDR2 SNEGSKA (reference sequence). In DNA, the CDR3 is TGCAGTGCTAGAGGGCTAGCGGGAGGGGTCTTCCTTAGCAATGAGCAGTTCTTC. The encoded protein is CSARGLAGGVFLSNEQFF.

The chain is built from TRBV7-6 and TRBJ2-5; 7 nucleotides agree with TRBD2. The CDR3 totals 16 residues. The germline V gene encodes CDR1 SGHVS and CDR2 FNYEAQ. With V trimmed by 5 bases and J by 5 bases, 14 bases remained unmatched. The CDR3, as DNA: TGTGCCAGCAGCCCGGGGGGAATGCGGGGCGGGGAGACCCAGTACTTC. Translating it yields CASSPGGMRGGETQYF.

In this sample, this clonotype turned up a few times. The rearrangement uses TRBV20-1 and TRBJ1-1, with D hard to call. V was trimmed by 5 bases and J by 1 base, leaving 8 bases between them. CDR3 length: 12 amino acids. Germline loops: CDR1 DFQATT, CDR2 SNEGSKA (reference sequence). The CDR3 is CSAPWTNTEAFF. The CDR3 nucleotides read TGCAGTGCTCCTTGGACGAACACTGAAGCTTTCTTT.

This clonotype was counted at least ten times. This chain links TRBV20-1 with TRBJ2-3; a weak D match, TRBD2 (5 bases). Trimming removed 5 bases from V and 12 bases from J, with 12 bases in between. CDR3 length: 10 residues. The germline gives CDR1 DFQATT, CDR2 SNEGSKA (reference sequence). The CDR3 loop is CSASHSGQYF. DNA for the CDR3: TGCAGTGCTTCACATTCGGGACAGTATTTT.

This clonotype was recorded at least ten times. CDR3 sequence (DNA): TGTGCCAGCAGCCAGACCCTCCGGTGGGGGGAAGCTTTCTTT. Translation gives CASSQTLRWGEAFF. The chain couples TRBV3-1 to TRBJ1-1; perhaps TRBD1 as D (5 bases). The CDR3 is made up of 14 amino acids. V lost 3 bases, J lost 8 bases, and 16 bases lay in between. The germline CDR1 and CDR2 sequences are LGHDT and YNNKEL (reference sequence).

The rearrangement joins TRBV5-6 to TRBJ2-2; a possible D gene is TRBD1 (6 bases). This CDR3 region has 18 residues. Deletions cut 1 base from V and 4 bases from J, with 20 bases between. The germline V gene encodes CDR1 SGHDT and CDR2 YYEEEE. This CDR3 is CASSLTAGSRGGTGELFF. The CDR3, as DNA: TGTGCCAGCAGCTTGACGGCGGGTAGCAGGGGCGGCACCGGGGAGCTGTTTTTT.

This clonotype was seen many times. The chain links TRBV7-6 to TRBJ2-7; D is unresolved. V lost 1 base, J lost 3 bases, and 7 bases lay in between. There are 13 residues in the CDR3. Germline CDR1 reads SGHVS; CDR2 reads FNYEAQ. CDR3 coding DNA: TGTGCCAGCAGCTTAGGGCCGGGCTACGAGCAGTACTTC. It specifies CASSLGPGYEQYF. Full variable domain (remainder filled in from reference TRBV7-6 and TRBJ2-7): GAGVSQSPRYKVTKRGQDVALRCDPISGHVSLYWYRQALGQGPEFLTYFNYEAQQDKSGLPNDRFSAERPEGSISTLTIQRTEQRDSAMYRCASSLGPGYEQYFGPGTRLTVT.

This clonotype was picked up many times. The chain couples TRBV3-1 to TRBJ2-3; a weak D match, TRBD1 (6 bases). The V end was cut by 0 bases, the J end by 0 bases, with 7 bases between. Germline V gene data show CDR1 as LGHDT and CDR2 as YNNKEL (reference sequence). CDR3 length equals 15 residues. The CDR3 DNA follows: TGTGCCAGCAGCCAAGACAGGGGAAGCACAGATACGCAGTATTTT. Its translation is CASSQDRGSTDTQYF.

This clonotype has at least ten counts. The chain joins TRBV7-2 to TRBJ2-5; no clear D. This CDR3 has 14 amino acids. Germline assignment: CDR1 SGHTA and CDR2 FQGNSA. V was cut by 5 bases and J by 5 bases, with 15 bases left in between. The CDR3 DNA reads TGTGCCAGCAGCCGTTCTTTGGAACGCGAGACCCAGTACTTC. Its protein product is CASSRSLERETQYF. The whole variable domain, filled in from reference TRBV7-2 and TRBJ2-5, reads GAGVSQSPSNKVTEKGKDVELRCDPISGHTALYWYRQSLGQGLEFLIYFQGNSAPDKSGLPSDRFSAERTGGSVSTLTIQRTQQEDSAVYLCASSRSLERETQYFGPGTRLLVL.